A selection of T cell receptor beta chains follows, all from one sample in a study of cytomegalovirus exposure and HLA in healthy donors. Profiling relied on immunoSEQ multiplex PCR, and the TCRdb table lists in-frame clones only, not all of them. This table lists around 100,000 clones. What was sequenced was PBMCs. The receptors originated from a man aged 35-49 years in good health and CMV-seropositive. CDR3s leave out the opening cysteine and the closing phenylalanine or tryptophan.

v_call: TRBV28; j_call: TRBJ2-2; cdr3_aa: ASSPLWGGVLGGELF
v_call: TRBV19; j_call: TRBJ2-6; cdr3_aa: ASSISGGGAFSLSGANVLT
v_call: TRBV7-9; j_call: TRBJ1-1; cdr3_aa: ASGQGGTEAF
v_call: TRBV7-9; j_call: TRBJ2-5; cdr3_aa: ASSYSGGAQETQY
v_call: TRBV7-2; j_call: TRBJ2-6; cdr3_aa: ASFRTGAWANVLT
v_call: TRBV15; j_call: TRBJ2-2; cdr3_aa: ATSRGRTGVGRTGELF
v_call: TRBV7-2; j_call: TRBJ2-5; cdr3_aa: ASSANTGLGETQY
v_call: TRBV10-3; j_call: TRBJ1-1; cdr3_aa: AISATQENTEAF
v_call: TRBV7-3; j_call: TRBJ1-3; cdr3_aa: ASSLNPTGTGGNTIY
v_call: TRBV30; j_call: TRBJ1-2; cdr3_aa: AWSVRERGTNYGYT
v_call: TRBV7-3; j_call: TRBJ1-1; cdr3_aa: ASSLTAGEAF
v_call: TRBV10-3; j_call: TRBJ1-1; cdr3_aa: AISDRTGKDEAF
v_call: TRBV19; j_call: TRBJ1-2; cdr3_aa: ASGKRSTLDGYT
v_call: TRBV13; j_call: TRBJ2-2; cdr3_aa: ASSPRVGGTGELF
v_call: TRBV5-1; j_call: TRBJ1-2; cdr3_aa: ASSLAGQGDYGYT
v_call: TRBV5-5; j_call: TRBJ1-1; cdr3_aa: ASSMMTGARNTEAF
v_call: TRBV6-6; j_call: TRBJ2-3; cdr3_aa: ASSPFGDTQY
v_call: TRBV5-4; j_call: TRBJ2-7; cdr3_aa: ASSLARGSEQY
v_call: TRBV28; j_call: TRBJ2-2; cdr3_aa: ASTDRGGETGELF
v_call: TRBV5-8; j_call: TRBJ2-1; cdr3_aa: ANSKTGNSYNEQF
v_call: TRBV6-1; j_call: TRBJ2-7; cdr3_aa: ASWGETYSYEQY
v_call: TRBV10-1; j_call: TRBJ2-4; cdr3_aa: ASIGCAGQASGCAKNIQY
v_call: TRBV4-1; j_call: TRBJ2-2; cdr3_aa: ASHSPAANTGELF
v_call: TRBV9; j_call: TRBJ2-1; cdr3_aa: ASSVDGIDNEQF
v_call: TRBV4-1; j_call: TRBJ1-5; cdr3_aa: ASSPRAGGNQPQH
v_call: TRBV25-1; j_call: TRBJ1-3; cdr3_aa: ASSIRTRGNSGNTIY
v_call: TRBV4-3; j_call: TRBJ2-7; cdr3_aa: ASSLGGGSYEQY
v_call: TRBV9; j_call: TRBJ2-2; cdr3_aa: ASSVARTSNTGELF
v_call: TRBV12-1; j_call: TRBJ2-2; cdr3_aa: ASSQTGGTGELF
v_call: TRBV7-9; j_call: TRBJ2-1; cdr3_aa: ASSLSGTSGNVEQF
v_call: TRBV19; j_call: TRBJ1-5; cdr3_aa: ASSMLGQPQH
v_call: TRBV19; j_call: TRBJ1-2; cdr3_aa: ASRTPGQGYYGYT
v_call: TRBV7-9; j_call: TRBJ2-1; cdr3_aa: ASSSRDRVDNEQF
v_call: TRBV5-1; j_call: TRBJ2-2; cdr3_aa: ASSFSMAGGELF
v_call: TRBV19; j_call: TRBJ2-5; cdr3_aa: ASGYPGLAELRGETQY
v_call: TRBV6-6; j_call: TRBJ2-2; cdr3_aa: ASSYSSGSGELF
v_call: TRBV5-6; j_call: TRBJ1-1; cdr3_aa: ASSYYTRQANTEAF
v_call: TRBV2; j_call: TRBJ2-5; cdr3_aa: ASSAGQGARGTQY
v_call: TRBV11-2; j_call: TRBJ1-4; cdr3_aa: ASSLSGTYNAKLF
v_call: TRBV28; j_call: TRBJ2-5; cdr3_aa: ASSSGLAGYQETQY
v_call: TRBV5-1; j_call: TRBJ2-3; cdr3_aa: ASSLSTSSTDTQY
v_call: TRBV28; j_call: TRBJ1-5; cdr3_aa: ASIGGPQPQH
v_call: TRBV7-3; j_call: TRBJ2-6; cdr3_aa: ASSPFQGSSGANVLT
v_call: TRBV6-6; j_call: TRBJ1-4; cdr3_aa: ASSLLGEKLF
v_call: TRBV14; j_call: TRBJ1-2; cdr3_aa: ASSPQTGYGYT
v_call: TRBV15; j_call: TRBJ2-2; cdr3_aa: ATSRDRASGRALYGELF
v_call: TRBV19; j_call: TRBJ1-1; cdr3_aa: ASLSTYLGTNTEAF
v_call: TRBV11-2; j_call: TRBJ2-3; cdr3_aa: AVSGEITDTQY
v_call: TRBV2; j_call: TRBJ1-1; cdr3_aa: ASRMGQGAKAEAF
v_call: TRBV5-1; j_call: TRBJ2-1; cdr3_aa: ASSPRGADSYNEQF